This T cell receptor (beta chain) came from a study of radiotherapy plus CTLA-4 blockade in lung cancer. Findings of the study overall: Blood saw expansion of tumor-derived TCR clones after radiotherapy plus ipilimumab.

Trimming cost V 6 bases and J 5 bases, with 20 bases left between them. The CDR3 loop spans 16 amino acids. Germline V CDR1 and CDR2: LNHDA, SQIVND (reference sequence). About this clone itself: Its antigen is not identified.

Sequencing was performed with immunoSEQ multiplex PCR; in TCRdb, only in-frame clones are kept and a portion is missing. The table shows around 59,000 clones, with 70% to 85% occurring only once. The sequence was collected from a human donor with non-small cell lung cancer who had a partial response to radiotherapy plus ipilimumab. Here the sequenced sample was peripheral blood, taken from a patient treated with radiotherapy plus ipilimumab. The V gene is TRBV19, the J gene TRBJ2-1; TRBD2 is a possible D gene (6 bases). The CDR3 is CASRVAATTYDNEQFF. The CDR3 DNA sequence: TGTGCCAGTAGGGTAGCGGCAACGACGTACGACAATGAGCAGTTCTTC.